Below, one T cell receptor (beta chain) is given with its context. This specimen belongs to a study of CD8 T cells in Susac syndrome. The CDR3 is made up of 13 amino acids. Trimming at V came to 9 bases and at J to 5 bases, leaving 9 bases not matched to a gene. With random hexamers, about 0.5 to 1 ug RNA was reverse transcribed. TCRdb processed the immunoSEQ multiplex PCR reads anew with MiXCR; each CDR3 protein has one entry. Among over 200,000 distinct CDR3 sequences, 95% were seen once, and the ten largest hold about 0.08%. The genes are TRBV12-3 or TRBV12-4 and TRBJ2-7; 8 bases are a match to TRBD1. The sample consisted of CD4+ T cells from PBMCs. The receptor was derived from a human donor with multiple sclerosis. The CDR3 region has the DNA TGTGCCAGTAACGGACAGGGAAACAACGAGCAGTACTTC. Its translation: CASNGQGNNEQYF.